The clone carrying this T cell receptor (beta chain) was picked up many times. A universal primer site came from template switching; cDNA carried unique molecular identifiers. TCRdb used MiXCR to reprocess the 5' RACE reads, holding one entry per CDR3 protein. This sample has more than 350,000 distinct CDR3 sequences, with around 9% found just once. The data were obtained in a study of identical twins. The V and J ends lost 5 bases and 2 bases, in that order; junction bases with no gene match: 9. The CDR3 contains 16 residues. In germline, CDR1 is SQVTM, CDR2 ANQGSEA. The chain combines TRBV29-1 with TRBJ2-1; 10 positions agree with TRBD1. This clonotype was obtained from a woman in her 50s in good health. The specimen sequenced was naive T cells sorted from blood. For the CDR3, the DNA is TGCAGCGTTCTTAGGACAGGGGGGCCCCCCTACAATGAGCAGTTCTTC. Protein: CSVLRTGGPPYNEQFF.